The rows below give T cell receptor beta chains drawn from one sample of a study of blood T cell repertoires in COVID-19. Assay used: immunoSEQ multiplex PCR; TCRdb lists only in-frame clones, some missing. The data contain about 400,000 clones, roughly 91% of them seen just once; the ten biggest clones take up 1.5% to 2%. Sequenced sample: PBMCs or T cells enriched from blood (not recorded which). The receptors shown here come from a woman aged 30 to 39 who had recovered from COVID-19. The conserved cysteine and the conserved F or W are not part of the CDR3 here. The order of the fields is J gene, V gene, clone size, CDR3 protein. Clone size is stated in some rows and not others, as once, few, many or a class when expanded.

TRBJ2-3,TRBV4-1,-,ASSHRLGGEDTQY
TRBJ1-1,TRBV7-9,-,ASSWLTGTEAF
TRBJ2-1,TRBV4-3,-,ASSQGGGSFANEQF
TRBJ2-2,TRBV7-2,few,ASSFGRAGELF
TRBJ1-6,TRBV27,-,ASSLSGWGQGAWSPLH
TRBJ2-7,TRBV27,-,ASSSPLRTGQGHEQY
TRBJ1-2,TRBV6-5,few,ASSYSTFNYGYT
TRBJ1-5,TRBV4-3,-,ASSQGTGQYSNQPQH
TRBJ2-3,TRBV30,-,AWRGARADTQY
TRBJ2-5,TRBV15,-,ATAKLAGQQETQY
TRBJ2-7,TRBV5-6,-,ASSGQGKSSYEQY
TRBJ2-7,TRBV2,-,ASSELPYEQY
TRBJ2-1,TRBV11-2,-,ASSWGWERETPEQF
TRBJ1-1,TRBV21-1,-,ASSKTGGAEDTEAF
TRBJ2-7,TRBV7-2,-,ASSLVSGGASYEQY
TRBJ2-2,TRBV14,-,ASSQVAGAGTGELF
TRBJ2-1,TRBV23-1,-,ASSQSIRQGHYNEQF
TRBJ1-4,TRBV5-6,-,ASSPVSTSGRRTNEKLF
TRBJ1-4,TRBV18,-,ASSTRGGGGEKLF
TRBJ2-2,TRBV7-9,-,ASSRDERVGELF
TRBJ2-3,TRBV9,-,ASSVVTDTQY
TRBJ2-1,TRBV4-1,-,ASSQDTPSGKSIGNEQF
TRBJ2-3,TRBV15,-,ATSRALGLAGDGYTQY
TRBJ1-2,TRBV7-2,once,ASSFKRNYGYT
TRBJ2-1,TRBV28,few,ASSYEDPSYNEQF
TRBJ2-3,TRBV28,-,ASSSLAGPSTDTQY
TRBJ2-3,TRBV28,-,ASSWSGSITDTQY
TRBJ2-1,TRBV28,-,ASSSLIGEGYNEQF
TRBJ2-7,TRBV30,once,AWSISSYEQY
TRBJ2-3,TRBV9,-,ASSHLFGQTASTDTQY
TRBJ2-5,TRBV9,-,ASSVDGQLQETQY
TRBJ2-3,TRBV5-4,-,ASSLVGARNTDTQY
TRBJ2-4,TRBV6-5,-,ASRDRNIQY
TRBJ2-2,TRBV2,once,ASSGQGVGELF
TRBJ2-2,TRBV10-3,-,AISESLGQGTGELF
TRBJ1-1,TRBV6-5,-,ASSSSWGRNTEAF
TRBJ1-5,TRBV2,-,ASRNTGTANQPQH
TRBJ2-5,TRBV7-2,-,ASSFRGVGTQY
TRBJ2-3,TRBV7-9,-,ASSKRSSRTDTQY
TRBJ2-7,TRBV24-1,-,ATRDSRFRGEQY
TRBJ1-5,TRBV19,-,ASSIRQTQPQH
TRBJ1-3,TRBV7-2,-,ASSAYTKFSGNTIY
TRBJ1-2,TRBV6-2/TRBV6-3,few,ASSYSYTWRLPDYGYT
TRBJ2-3,TRBV2,-,ASSKGLEGDTQY
TRBJ1-2,TRBV15,-,ATSRGQGANYGYT
TRBJ1-1,TRBV28,-,ASSSPGQGHTEAF
TRBJ1-4,TRBV28,-,ASSSGTANEKLF
TRBJ2-3,TRBV2,once,ASSGQGSTDTQY
TRBJ1-2,TRBV25-1,-,ASSWDFNYGYT
TRBJ2-1,TRBV11-2,-,ASSQGHPGLADNEQF
TRBJ2-5,TRBV27,-,ASSLAGVYETQY
TRBJ2-7,TRBV27,once,ASSGQGRAYEQY
TRBJ2-1,TRBV7-9,once,ASSLLGTGGRDNEQF
TRBJ1-3,TRBV7-9,-,ASSFSLAGWSGNTIY
TRBJ1-2,TRBV28,-,ASSPPYLGGNYGYT